These 32 T cell receptor beta chains were all obtained from the same sample, sequenced in a study of response to subunit inactivated influenza vaccine. In TCRdb, the RT-PCR reads were re-called with MiXCR into one record per CDR3 protein. The table has roughly 630,000 distinct CDR3 sequences, around 13% seen once. The starting material was PBMCs from blood, obtained around 14 days before vaccination. These receptors came from a man between 50 and 59 years old who received an inactivated influenza vaccine.

This clonotype has more than one count but fewer than ten. This rearrangement joins TRBV14 to TRBJ1-3; no reliable D call. Per the germline V gene, CDR1 is SGHDN and CDR2 is FVKESK. Trimming pared 2 bases from V and 9 bases from J, leaving 14 bases between. The CDR3 is 14 amino acids. As DNA, the CDR3 is TGTGCCAGCAGCCAAACCCCAACCTTTAGCACCATATATTTT. Protein: CASSQTPTFSTIYF.

J is TRBJ1-4 and V is TRBV4-3; D is uncertain. CDR1 LGHNA and CDR2 YSLEER come from the germline V gene. This CDR3 contains 14 residues. V was clipped by 0 bases and J by 8 bases, with 10 bases between them. The DNA of the CDR3 is TGCGCCAGCAGCCAAGAAGGGTCAAGGGAAAAACTGTTTTTT. It translates to CASSQEGSREKLFF.

In this sample, this clonotype turned up a few times. The V call is TRBV12-3 or TRBV12-4, the J call TRBJ1-1; the D is unclear. The ends were cut back, 3 bases at V and 1 base at J, with 9 bases in the middle. The CDR3 runs 14 residues. The chain's CDR3 is CASSFRQGNTEAFF. CDR3 DNA sequence: TGTGCCAGCAGTTTTCGACAAGGGAACACTGAAGCTTTCTTT.

The chain employs TRBV7-9 and TRBJ2-3; TRBD2 agrees at 8 bases. The trim removed 3 bases at V and 1 base at J, leaving 3 bases unmatched. Germline V gene lookup returns CDR1 SEHNR and CDR2 FQNEAQ (reference sequence). The CDR3 contains 15 residues. The CDR3: CASSFASGRTDTQYF. DNA for the CDR3: TGTGCCAGCAGCTTTGCTAGCGGGCGCACAGATACGCAGTATTTT.

This clonotype was observed many times. V and J are TRBV12-3 or TRBV12-4 and TRBJ2-1; 8 nucleotides line up with TRBD2. This CDR3 is 13 amino acids long. V was clipped by 6 bases and J by 8 bases; unmatched bases: 6. CDR3 nucleotides: TGTGCCAGCAGCCTGGGACTAGTGTATGAGCAGTTCTTC. Translation: CASSLGLVYEQFF.

The chain recombines TRBV4-3 with TRBJ2-7, with TRBD1 matching 7 bases. CDR3 length: 17 residues. The ends lost 3 bases at V and 2 bases at J; junction bases unmatched: 13. Germline V gives CDR1 LGHNA, CDR2 YSLEER. This CDR3 reads CASSHIFPGQLPYEQYF. For the CDR3, the DNA is TGCGCCAGCAGCCATATATTTCCGGGACAGCTACCCTACGAGCAGTACTTC.

V is TRBV3-1 and J is TRBJ2-5, with TRBD1 matching 7 bases. The CDR3 contains 15 residues. The germline gives CDR1 LGHDT, CDR2 YNNKEL (reference sequence). The V gene end was trimmed by 1 base and the J gene end by 5 bases; junction bases not matched to a gene: 7. CDR3 sequence reads: CASSQALTGRETQYF. The CDR3 DNA reads as TGTGCCAGCAGCCAAGCGCTGACAGGGCGGGAGACCCAGTACTTC.

V and J are TRBV7-9 and TRBJ1-2, with D maybe TRBD1 (6 bases). The CDR3 has 15 amino acids. V was pared by 1 base and J by 7 bases, with 16 bases between. Germline CDR1 SEHNR, CDR2 FQNEAQ (reference sequence). The CDR3 DNA is TGTGCCAGCAGCTTAGGGAGACAGGCGATCGGTGGCTACACCTTC. This sequence encodes CASSLGRQAIGGYTF. The variable domain in full, with the rest retrieved from reference TRBV7-9 and TRBJ1-2, is DTGVSQNPRHKITKRGQNVTFRCDPISEHNRLYWYRQTLGQGPEFLTYFQNEAQLEKSRLLSDRFSAERPKGSFSTLEIQRTEQGDSAMYLCASSLGRQAIGGYTFGSGTRLTVV.

This clonotype appeared a few times. This chain links TRBV9 with TRBJ1-1; 7 bases are a match to TRBD1. Germline values: CDR1 SGDLS, CDR2 YYNGEE. Trimming took 3 bases from V and 1 from J; bases not matched to a gene: 6. The length of the CDR3 is 15 residues. CDR3 region: CASSASGGSNTEAFF. The CDR3 DNA reads TGTGCCAGCAGCGCCTCAGGGGGGTCGAACACTGAAGCTTTCTTT.

The chain is built from TRBV15 and TRBJ2-1; D is possibly TRBD1 (5 bases). The CDR3 is 15 residues long. Germline V CDR1 and CDR2: LNHNV, YYDKDF (reference sequence). V lost 0 bases to trimming and J lost 5 bases, with 11 bases between them. The CDR3 nucleotides are TGTGCCACCAGCAGAGATAACGACAGAGACAATGAGCAGTTCTTC. Translating gives CATSRDNDRDNEQFF.

This clonotype has a handful of counts. The CDR3 protein is CSARDLQGMRGYTF. DNA for the CDR3: TGCAGTGCTAGAGATCTTCAGGGGATGCGTGGCTACACCTTC. The chain is built from TRBV20-1 and TRBJ1-2; weak D call: TRBD1 (6 bases). Trimming stripped 0 bases from V and 7 bases from J, with 15 bases between. The CDR3 runs 14 residues. CDR1 and CDR2 from the germline V gene are DFQATT and SNEGSKA (reference sequence).

The V and J genes are TRBV27 and TRBJ2-7; 7 nucleotides align to TRBD2. V trimming: 7 bases; J trimming: 0 bases; junction bases outside the gene matches: 9. The CDR3 is 15 amino acids. Germline-derived CDR1 and CDR2 are MNHEY and SMNVEV (reference sequence). For the CDR3, the DNA is TGTGCCAGCAAACTCACAGGCGGGAGCTCCTACGAGCAGTACTTC. It encodes CASKLTGGSSYEQYF.

This clonotype was detected a few times. The CDR3 is CASSFTGQTYEQYF. The CDR3 bases are TGTGCCAGTAGCTTCACGGGACAGACCTACGAGCAGTACTTC. The chain is built from TRBV19 and TRBJ2-7; 7 nucleotides line up with TRBD1. Germline CDR1 reads LNHDA; CDR2 reads SQIVND (reference sequence). The CDR3 has 14 residues. V dropped 6 bases and J dropped 2; count of bases not matched to a gene: 7.

This clonotype has ten or more counts. J is TRBJ2-3 and V is TRBV5-1; D could derive from TRBD1 or TRBD2 (5 bases each). Deletions cut 1 base from V and 0 bases from J, with 6 bases between. CDR1 and CDR2 from the germline V gene are SGHRS and YFSETQ. CDR3 size: 14 residues. The CDR3 DNA is TGCGCCAGCAGCTTGTGGGGGAGCACAGATACGCAGTATTTT. Amino acid sequence: CASSLWGSTDTQYF.

This clonotype was counted only a few times. The chain joins TRBV11-2 to TRBJ2-2; a weak D match, TRBD2 (6 bases). Trimming removed 5 bases from V and 3 bases from J, with 25 bases in between. Germline loops: CDR1 SGHAT, CDR2 FQNNGV. The CDR3 runs 19 residues. CDR3 sequence: CASSILIGGGTPYTGELFF. Here the CDR3 DNA reads TGTGCCAGCAGCATCTTAATAGGCGGAGGGACCCCGTACACCGGGGAGCTGTTTTTT.

A few counts support this clonotype. The V and J genes are TRBV12-3 or TRBV12-4 and TRBJ2-3; D may be TRBD2 (6 bases). The CDR3 is 16 residues long. V gave up 7 bases and J gave up 2 bases, with 19 bases separating them. The CDR3 spells CASNPLFGGDTDTQYF. DNA for the CDR3: TGTGCCAGCAACCCCCTCTTCGGGGGAGACACAGATACGCAGTATTTT.

This clonotype turned up a few times. V gene TRBV7-2 combines with J gene TRBJ2-1; 9 nucleotides match TRBD2. Unmatched junction bases numbered 6, after V lost 6 bases and J lost 9 bases. Germline V gene sequence: CDR1 SGHTA, CDR2 FQGNSA. The CDR3 extends over 13 amino acids. CDR3 protein: CASRLGLAGEQFF. In nucleotides, the CDR3 is TGTGCCAGCAGGCTGGGACTAGCTGGTGAGCAGTTCTTC.

This clonotype appeared a few times. The J gene is TRBJ2-5, the V gene TRBV20-1, with a possible D match to TRBD2 (7 bases). CDR1 is DFQATT, CDR2 SNEGSKA, per germline (reference sequence). Trimming stripped 7 bases from V and 4 bases from J, with 10 bases between. CDR3 length equals 11 residues. Here the CDR3 reads CSGGGAETQYF. CDR3 nucleotide sequence: TGCAGTGGAGGGGGGGCAGAGACCCAGTACTTC.

V and J are TRBV5-1 and TRBJ2-5; 7 nucleotides agree with TRBD1. Per germline, CDR1 SGHRS and CDR2 YFSETQ. The CDR3 is 14 residues long. J was trimmed by 2 bases and V by 4 bases; bases with no gene match: 5. CDR3 residues: CASSVTGKQETQYF. The CDR3 DNA sequence: TGCGCCAGCAGCGTGACAGGGAAACAAGAGACCCAGTACTTC.

The J gene is TRBJ2-3, the V gene TRBV7-3; TRBD1 matches 10 bases. CDR3 size: 15 residues. Losses at the gene ends were 5 bases for V and 1 base for J; bases not matched to a gene: 3. Per germline, CDR1 SGHTA and CDR2 FQGTGA. The CDR3 sequence is CASSKTGGGTDTQYF. The CDR3 DNA sequence: TGTGCCAGCAGCAAGACAGGGGGCGGCACAGATACGCAGTATTTT.

This chain joins TRBV20-1 and TRBJ1-6, with 9 bases matching TRBD1. The CDR3 contains 13 residues. CDR1 DFQATT and CDR2 SNEGSKA come from the germline V gene (reference sequence). Unmatched junction bases numbered 5, after V lost 6 bases and J lost 8 bases. This CDR3 reads CSAGDREDSPLHF. The CDR3 bases are TGCAGTGCAGGGGACAGGGAGGATTCACCCCTCCACTTT.

The V call is TRBV5-6, the J call TRBJ2-3, with 12 bases aligning to TRBD2. The CDR3 is 15 amino acids. V dropped 5 bases and J dropped 7; count of bases not matched to a gene: 8. Germline V lookup: CDR1 SGHDT, CDR2 YYEEEE. The CDR3 nucleotides read TGTGCCAGCAGAGCCGGGACTAGCGGGTCATATACGCAGTATTTT. Translation: CASRAGTSGSYTQYF.

This clonotype was counted a few times. The chain is built from TRBV12-3 or TRBV12-4 and TRBJ1-5; D is ambiguous. This CDR3 region has 13 residues. The V gene lost 2 bases and the J gene lost 5 bases, with 7 bases spanning the gap. The CDR3 region is CASSLRVDQPQHF. The CDR3 coding sequence is TGTGCCAGCAGTTTAAGGGTGGATCAGCCCCAGCATTTT.

About this clonotype itself: Given a much more abundant clone one base away, this may be a read error. The chain is built from TRBV10-2 and TRBJ2-5; possible D gene TRBD2, 5 bases. The CDR3 length is 13 residues. V was trimmed by 9 bases and J by 5 bases, leaving 16 bases between them. Germline V CDR1 and CDR2: WSHSY, SAAADI. The CDR3 nucleotides are TGCGCCAGGAGGAGACGGCGAGGGGAGACCCAGTACTTC. Protein: CARRRRRGETQYF.

This clonotype has only a few counts. CDR3 DNA sequence: TGCAGCTCTACCGGGACTAGCTCATATGAGCAGTTCTTC. Protein product: CSSTGTSSYEQFF. The V gene is TRBV29-1, the J gene TRBJ2-1; 9 nucleotides match TRBD2. This CDR3 comprises 13 residues. Germline values: CDR1 SQVTM, CDR2 ANQGSEA. J was trimmed by 8 bases and V by 8 bases; bases with no gene match: 10.

The rearrangement joins TRBV20-1 to TRBJ1-1; D remains unclear. In germline, CDR1 is DFQATT, CDR2 SNEGSKA (reference sequence). The ends were cut back, 6 bases at V and 0 bases at J, with 17 bases in the middle. The CDR3 has 15 residues. The CDR3 sequence: CSARAGLFMNTEAFF. The CDR3 nucleotides are TGCAGTGCGCGAGCGGGTTTATTTATGAACACTGAAGCTTTCTTT.

The sample holds a few counts of this clonotype. J is TRBJ2-7 and V is TRBV29-1; the D is unclear. This CDR3 comprises 15 residues. V was shortened by 7 bases and J by 1 base, with 20 bases between the two germline ends. Germline V lookup: CDR1 SQVTM, CDR2 ANQGSEA. For the CDR3, the DNA is TGCAGCGCCAAAGGTTGGGGAAGTGGGTCCTACGAGCAGTACTTC. Translating it yields CSAKGWGSGSYEQYF.

The chain recombines TRBV7-2 with TRBJ2-2; TRBD1 matches 7 bases. V lost 5 bases and J lost 5; bases outside the gene matches: 14. Germline-derived CDR1 and CDR2 are SGHTA and FQGNSA. The CDR3 consists of 17 residues. CDR3 sequence (DNA): TGTGCCAGCAGCCGACGTACAGGGGTTCAGTTGACCGGGGAGCTGTTTTTT. Residues: CASSRRTGVQLTGELFF.

This clonotype came up a few times. The V and J genes are TRBV6-2 or TRBV6-3 and TRBJ2-7; no clear D. CDR3 length: 17 residues. V lost 6 bases, J lost 0 bases, and 21 bases lay in between. Per the germline V gene, CDR1 is MNHEY and CDR2 is SVGEGT. The CDR3 bases are TGTGCCAGCAGCCGTCGCGGATTAGGGCCTCTCTCCTACGAGCAGTACTTC. This gives the protein CASSRRGLGPLSYEQYF.

The chain has TRBV18 and TRBJ1-1, with 8 bases matching TRBD1. This CDR3 spans 15 amino acids. The V gene end was trimmed by 6 bases and the J gene end by 4 bases; junction bases not matched to a gene: 10. Germline CDR1 KGHSH, CDR2 LQKENI. CDR3 region: CASSLDRGGGTEAFF. The CDR3 nucleotides are TGTGCCAGCTCCTTAGACAGGGGCGGAGGCACTGAAGCTTTCTTT. The entire variable domain, with the rest obtained from reference TRBV18 and TRBJ1-1, is as follows: NAGVMQNPRHLVRRRGQEARLRCSPMKGHSHVYWYRQLPEEGLKFMVYLQKENIIDESGMPKERFSAEFPKEGPSILRIQQVVRGDSAAYFCASSLDRGGGTEAFFGQGTRLTVV.

This clonotype was detected a few times. The chain carries TRBV6-2 or TRBV6-3 and TRBJ1-1; D is unresolved. V lost 0 bases, J lost 0 bases, and 5 bases lay in between. The CDR3 has 14 residues. Germline V lookup: CDR1 MNHEY, CDR2 SVGEGT. The CDR3 nucleotides are TGTGCCAGCAGTTACTCGATGCTGAACACTGAAGCTTTCTTT. Encoded protein: CASSYSMLNTEAFF.

This clonotype showed up just a few times. The rearrangement uses TRBV10-2 and TRBJ2-1; TRBD1 matches 9 bases. The CDR3 runs to 15 residues. Germline-derived CDR1 and CDR2 are WSHSY and SAAADI. Trimming removed 5 bases from V and 4 bases from J; junction bases left unmatched: 6. The CDR3 region has the DNA TGCGCCAGCAGTATAGGACAGGGGAGGTACAATGAGCAGTTCTTC. Residues: CASSIGQGRYNEQFF.